This entry lists 15 T cell receptor beta chains sequenced from one sample in a study of blood T cells in healthy people across ages. Alongside a J-beta primer mix, a sample-barcoded 5' primer served in a second PCR lasting about 6 to 12 cycles. TCRdb processed the 5' RACE reads anew with MiXCR; each CDR3 protein has one entry. The table lists some 700,000 distinct CDR3 sequences, roughly 45% of them singletons. Sequencing was done on a sample of blood. The source is a woman aged 60-75 years in good health.

The rearrangement uses TRBV12-5 and TRBJ2-2; perhaps TRBD2 as D (5 bases). V dropped 7 bases and J dropped 5 bases, with 14 bases sitting between them. Germline assignment: CDR1 LGHNT and CDR2 FRNRAP. The CDR3 runs 14 residues. The chain's CDR3 is CASALGVGTGELFF. CDR3 bases: TGTGCTAGTGCCCTCGGGGTCGGGACCGGGGAGCTGTTTTTT. Supplemented by reference TRBV12-5 and TRBJ2-2, the full variable domain reads DARVTQTPRHKVTEMGQEVTMRCQPILGHNTVFWYRQTMMQGLELLAYFRNRAPLDDSGMPKDRFSAEMPDATLATLKIQPSEPRDSAVYFCASALGVGTGELFFGEGSRLTVL.

This clonotype has just a few counts. This chain links TRBV7-8 with TRBJ1-1; D is uncertain. The length of the CDR3 is 14 residues. Germline CDR1 and CDR2: SGHVS and FQNEAQ. V was cut by 1 base and J by 6 bases, with 12 bases left in between. CDR3 amino acids: CASSLDGPRAEAFF. The CDR3 region has the DNA TGTGCCAGCAGCTTAGACGGCCCGCGAGCTGAAGCTTTCTTT.

The chain combines TRBV7-2 with TRBJ2-3; D gene uncertain. V dropped 1 base and J dropped 0 bases, with 11 bases sitting between them. Germline loops: CDR1 SGHTA, CDR2 FQGNSA. This CDR3 spans 16 amino acids. DNA of the CDR3: TGTGCCAGCAGCTTAGAGGCTCTTTCTAGCACAGATACGCAGTATTTT. Residues: CASSLEALSSTDTQYF. Combining the CDR3 with reference TRBV7-2 and TRBJ2-3 gives the whole variable domain GAGVSQSPSNKVTEKGKDVELRCDPISGHTALYWYRQSLGQGLEFLIYFQGNSAPDKSGLPSDRFSAERTGGSVSTLTIQRTQQEDSAVYLCASSLEALSSTDTQYFGPGTRLTVL.

This clonotype was counted once. A much larger clone sits a single nucleotide away, making a read error possible. The gene calls are TRBV27 and TRBJ2-1; 12 positions agree with TRBD2. V lost 5 bases to trimming and J lost 10 bases; unmatched junction nucleotides: 12. Germline CDR1 MNHEY, CDR2 SMNVEV (reference sequence). This CDR3 is 16 amino acids long. CDR3 nucleotides: TGTGCCAGCAGTCTCGCTCTAGCGGGAGGGCCCTACGAGCAGTTCTTC. Its protein is CASSLALAGGPYEQFF.

This chain links TRBV12-3 or TRBV12-4 with TRBJ2-3; D is undetermined. The CDR3 spans 13 residues. The V and J ends lost 5 bases and 5 bases respectively, with 11 bases between them. Here the CDR3 DNA reads TGTGCCAGCAGTCAAGGCCGAGGAGATACGCAGTATTTT. Protein sequence: CASSQGRGDTQYF.

The chain links TRBV27 to TRBJ2-7; 8 bases map to TRBD2. The CDR3 is 16 residues long. Unmatched junction bases numbered 8, after V lost 2 bases and J lost 2 bases. Germline V gene sequence: CDR1 MNHEY, CDR2 SMNVEV (reference sequence). CDR3: CASSLAASGFTYEQYF. The CDR3 region has the DNA TGTGCCAGCAGTTTAGCGGCTAGCGGGTTTACCTACGAGCAGTACTTC.

At least ten counts were recorded for this clonotype. This chain connects TRBV7-2 to TRBJ2-7; 11 positions match TRBD2. There are 15 residues in the CDR3. With 5 bases clipped from V and 4 bases from J, the junction kept 7 bases outside the gene matches. Per germline, CDR1 SGHTA and CDR2 FQGNSA. The CDR3 nucleotides read TGTGCCAGCAGCCCCCGACTAGCGGGAATGTACGAGCAGTACTTC. Translated: CASSPRLAGMYEQYF.

The V call is TRBV5-1, the J call TRBJ1-6; possibly TRBD1 for D (6 bases). Trimming took off 4 bases at V and 13 bases at J, with 18 bases between the two ends. This CDR3 contains 14 residues. Germline loops: CDR1 SGHRS, CDR2 YFSETQ. The CDR3 loop reads CASSLERRGAPLHF. The CDR3 DNA sequence: TGCGCCAGCAGCCTCGAGCGACGGGGGGCGCCCCTCCACTTT.

This clonotype was found once. J is TRBJ2-2 and V is TRBV12-3 or TRBV12-4; 12 nucleotides match TRBD2. The CDR3 consists of 14 residues. CDR3 coding DNA: TGTTCGTCTAGCGGGGGGGCGGACACCGGGGAGCTGTTTTTT. Encoded protein: CSSSGGADTGELFF.

The chain has TRBV7-9 and TRBJ2-1; the D gene could be TRBD1 or TRBD2 (5 bases each). Trimming took 1 base from V and 6 from J, leaving 10 bases between them. This CDR3 comprises 14 residues. In germline, CDR1 is SEHNR, CDR2 FQNEAQ (reference sequence). The CDR3 DNA reads TGTGCCAGCAGCTTAGGAGGGACGCGCAATGAGCAGTTCTTC. Translating gives CASSLGGTRNEQFF.

The CDR3 region has the DNA TGCAGCGGGGGATTAGGACTGGAAACAGATACGCAGTATTTT. Residues: CSGGLGLETDTQYF. The chain has TRBV29-1 and TRBJ2-3; possibly TRBD2 for D (5 bases). The V gene's germline CDR1 is SQVTM and CDR2 ANQGSEA. The CDR3 covers 14 residues. V was trimmed by 7 bases and J by 3 bases, leaving 17 bases between them.

The table lists this clonotype with a few counts. The chain has TRBV27 and TRBJ2-4, with 10 nucleotides matching TRBD2. The J call could be wrong; TRBJ2-7 is a better fit for the DNA end. Per germline, CDR1 MNHEY and CDR2 SMNVEV (reference sequence). The CDR3 loop spans 15 amino acids. CDR3 region: CASSLGSSGRYEQYF. CDR3 DNA sequence: TGTGCCAGCAGCCTTGGGTCTAGCGGGAGATACGAGCAGTACTTC.

A few counts support this clonotype. V gene TRBV7-3 combines with J gene TRBJ2-5; the D call may be TRBD1 or TRBD2 (6 bases each). This CDR3 comprises 13 residues. Trimming cost V 5 bases and J 3 bases, with 10 bases left between them. Germline assignment: CDR1 SGHTA and CDR2 FQGTGA. CDR3 protein: CASSRGRKETQYF. The DNA of the CDR3 is TGTGCCAGCAGCCGGGGGCGGAAAGAGACCCAGTACTTC.

This chain connects TRBV11-2 to TRBJ2-4, with 12 bases aligning to TRBD2. This CDR3 is 18 amino acids long. Germline CDR1 is SGHAT and CDR2 is FQNNGV. J was trimmed by 2 bases and V by 3 bases; bases with no gene match: 8. The CDR3 DNA reads as TGTGCCAGCAGCTTCCGACTAGCGGGAGATAGAACCAAAAACATTCAGTACTTC. The encoded protein is CASSFRLAGDRTKNIQYF.

The chain uses TRBV29-1 and TRBJ1-2; tentative D call: TRBD1 (5 bases). The V end was cut by 3 bases, the J end by 1 base, with 12 bases between. The CDR3 extends over 14 amino acids. Germline CDR1 SQVTM, CDR2 ANQGSEA. CDR3 nucleotides: TGCAGCGTTGACAAGGGGAGGGATAACTATGGCTACACCTTC. Translation gives CSVDKGRDNYGYTF.